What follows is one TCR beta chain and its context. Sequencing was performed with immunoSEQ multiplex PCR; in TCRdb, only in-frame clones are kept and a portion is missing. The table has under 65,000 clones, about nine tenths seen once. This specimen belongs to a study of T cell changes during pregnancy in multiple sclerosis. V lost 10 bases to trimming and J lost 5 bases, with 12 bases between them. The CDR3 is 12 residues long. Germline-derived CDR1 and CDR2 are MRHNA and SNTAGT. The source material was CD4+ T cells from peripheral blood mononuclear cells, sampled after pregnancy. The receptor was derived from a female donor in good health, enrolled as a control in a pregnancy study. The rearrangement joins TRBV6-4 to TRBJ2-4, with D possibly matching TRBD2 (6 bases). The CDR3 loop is CATEPGENIQYF. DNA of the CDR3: TGTGCCACCGAACCGGGGGAAAACATTCAGTACTTC.